This TCR beta chain was retrieved from a study of blood T cell repertoires in COVID-19. Source study methods: Scientists estimated how many nucleated cells there were by amplifying reference gene primers. TCRdb's copy holds only in-frame clones and misses some; the assay was immunoSEQ multiplex PCR. That table furnishes V, J and clone size, whereas the DNA furnished D and trimming. The sample yields about 350,000 clones, roughly 89% seen once. This clone was picked up a small number of times. With 5 bases clipped from V and 10 bases from J, the junction kept 13 bases outside the gene matches. The CDR3 is 15 residues long. Germline V gives CDR1 SGHTA, CDR2 FQGNSA. While infection was still active, Seattle patients were enrolled and then followed longitudinally.

The chain carries TRBV7-2 and TRBJ1-3; 8 positions match TRBD1. The receptor was isolated from a woman in her fifties or sixties with COVID-19, enrolled during active disease. The sample was peripheral blood. The CDR3 reads CASSLLDRGGETIYF. The CDR3 DNA is TGTGCCAGCAGCCTCTTAGACAGGGGTGGTGAGACCATATATTTT.